The clone carrying this T cell receptor beta chain is medium-sized. The target antigen is unknown. Because the library targeted alpha chains, this beta chain is an off-target read whose size means little. Time point: sample taken at primary tumor resection. The source of the sample is a study of spatial heterogeneity in lung cancer. About the research overall: Across tumor regions, counts of TCR transcripts showed a strong correlation with a T cell module score derived from matched bulk RNA-seq. Study-wide findings and caveats: Tumor mutation counts were tracked by expanded intratumoral alpha and beta TCR counts.

This CDR3 region has 15 residues. Trimming took off 11 bases at V and 7 bases at J, with 21 bases between the two ends. Germline V gene lookup returns CDR1 SEHNR and CDR2 FQNEAQ (reference sequence). Every TCR cDNA molecule carried a tag that served as a unique molecular identifier. Via MiXCR, TCRdb re-called the 5' RACE reads, giving one row per CDR3 protein. This repertoire shows around 7,800 distinct CDR3 sequences, approximately 8.9% found once; its top ten account for more than 4%. The sequences come from lung tumor tissue, collected at surgery. This chain uses TRBV7-9 with TRBJ1-6, with D perhaps TRBD1 (5 bases). The TCR comes from a male donor with early-stage non-small cell lung cancer. CDR3 DNA: TGTGCCGGGGAACGTGGACACACGCCGAATTCACCCCTCCACTTT. Its protein is CAGERGHTPNSPLHF.